The rows below give T cell receptor beta chains drawn from one sample of a study of blood T cell repertoires in COVID-19. The table came from immunoSEQ multiplex PCR; TCRdb's copy has only in-frame clones and leaves some out. The top ten hold 3.5% to 4.5% of the sample, which has 100,000 to 150,000 clones, nearly 90% seen once. Sequenced: peripheral blood. The receptors here all came from a woman aged 55-70 years with COVID-19, enrolled during active disease. The CDR3 runs from the conserved cysteine through the conserved F or W. A D gene is named only where the DNA matches it firmly. Clone size is shown for a subset of rows, as once, few, many or a class of expanded clone.

CDR3 protein: CASSEWAAVNTEAFF
CDR3 DNA: TGTGCCAGCAGTGAATGGGCAGCCGTGAACACTGAAGCTTTCTTT
D gene: .
J gene: TRBJ1-1
clone size: .
V gene: TRBV6-1

CDR3 protein: CASRPTGGTEAFF
CDR3 DNA: TGTGCCAGCAGACCCACAGGGGGCACTGAAGCTTTCTTT
D gene: TRBD1
J gene: TRBJ1-1
clone size: .
V gene: TRBV5-6

CDR3 protein: CASSEEVGLYYGQYF
CDR3 DNA: TGTGCCAGCAGTGAAGAAGTCGGTCTATACTACGGGCAGTACTTC
D gene: .
J gene: TRBJ2-7
clone size: .
V gene: TRBV6-1

CDR3 protein: CATSRDRFYGYTF
CDR3 DNA: TGTGCCACCAGCAGGGACAGGTTTTATGGCTACACCTTC
D gene: TRBD1
J gene: TRBJ1-2
clone size: .
V gene: TRBV15

CDR3 protein: CASSPQGSANEKLFF
CDR3 DNA: TGCGCCAGCAGTCCCCAGGGATCAGCTAATGAAAAACTGTTTTTT
D gene: .
J gene: TRBJ1-4
clone size: .
V gene: TRBV5-1

CDR3 protein: CASSEGWGKGGGRQPQHF
CDR3 DNA: TGTGCCAGCAGTGAAGGTTGGGGGAAGGGTGGGGGCAGGCAGCCCCAGCATTTT
D gene: .
J gene: TRBJ1-5
clone size: .
V gene: TRBV6-1

CDR3 protein: CASGLRDTLYTF
CDR3 DNA: TGTGCCAGTGGCCTACGGGATACCCTATACACCTTC
D gene: .
J gene: TRBJ1-2
clone size: .
V gene: TRBV19

CDR3 protein: CASSLARSSGAERYEQYF
CDR3 DNA: TGTGCCAGCAGCTTAGCGAGGTCTTCGGGAGCGGAAAGGTACGAGCAGTACTTC
D gene: .
J gene: TRBJ2-7
clone size: .
V gene: TRBV7-2

CDR3 protein: CASSYSGDWGYTF
CDR3 DNA: TGTGCCAGCAGTTACTCAGGGGATTGGGGCTACACCTTC
D gene: .
J gene: TRBJ1-2
clone size: .
V gene: TRBV6-5

CDR3 protein: CASSFRRSAQHF
CDR3 DNA: TGTGCCAGCAGCTTTAGGCGGTCAGCCCAGCATTTT
D gene: .
J gene: TRBJ1-5
clone size: .
V gene: TRBV5-8

CDR3 protein: CASTPPGGNTIYF
CDR3 DNA: TGTGCCAGTACTCCACCAGGGGGAAACACCATATATTTT
D gene: .
J gene: TRBJ1-3
clone size: once
V gene: TRBV19

CDR3 protein: CASSLAVVSGVSAGELFF
CDR3 DNA: TGTGCCAGCAGTTTAGCGGTGGTATCAGGGGTTAGCGCCGGGGAGCTGTTTTTT
D gene: .
J gene: TRBJ2-2
clone size: .
V gene: TRBV27

CDR3 protein: CASSSGTGRFNEQFF
CDR3 DNA: TGTGCCAGCAGCTCAGGGACAGGGAGGTTTAATGAGCAGTTCTTC
D gene: TRBD1
J gene: TRBJ2-1
clone size: .
V gene: TRBV7-3

CDR3 protein: CASSRTGGNQPQHF
CDR3 DNA: TGTGCCAGTAGTAGGACAGGGGGCAATCAGCCCCAGCATTTT
D gene: TRBD1
J gene: TRBJ1-5
clone size: .
V gene: TRBV19

CDR3 protein: CASSLRGSYNSPLHF
CDR3 DNA: TGTGCCAGCAGCTTGCGGGGGTCCTATAATTCACCCCTCCACTTT
D gene: .
J gene: TRBJ1-6
clone size: once
V gene: TRBV5-6

CDR3 protein: CASRTLRGQALTNYGYTF
CDR3 DNA: TGTGCCAGTAGGACTTTACGCGGACAGGCTCTGACTAACTATGGCTACACCTTC
D gene: TRBD1
J gene: TRBJ1-2
clone size: .
V gene: TRBV19

CDR3 protein: CAKNRGISAPQHF
CDR3 DNA: TGTGCCAAAAACCGGGGGATATCAGCGCCCCAGCATTTT
D gene: .
J gene: TRBJ1-5
clone size: few
V gene: TRBV6-5

CDR3 protein: CASSVGGQGYEQYF
CDR3 DNA: TGTGCCAGCAGCGTAGGGGGACAGGGTTACGAGCAGTACTTC
D gene: TRBD1
J gene: TRBJ2-7
clone size: medium-sized
V gene: TRBV9

CDR3 protein: CASSDRIPNTEAFF
CDR3 DNA: TGTGCCAGCAGTGACAGGATACCGAACACTGAAGCTTTCTTT
D gene: .
J gene: TRBJ1-1
clone size: .
V gene: TRBV6-1

CDR3 protein: CASSTFGTSGGSGNEQFF
CDR3 DNA: TGTGCCAGTAGTACTTTCGGGACTAGCGGGGGGTCGGGAAATGAGCAGTTCTTC
D gene: TRBD2
J gene: TRBJ2-1
clone size: .
V gene: TRBV19

CDR3 protein: CASSLGQGRTDTQYF
CDR3 DNA: TGTGCCAGCAGCTTAGGCCAGGGGAGAACAGATACGCAGTATTTT
D gene: .
J gene: TRBJ2-3
clone size: .
V gene: TRBV7-9

CDR3 protein: CASSYSRTALYGYTF
CDR3 DNA: TGTGCCAGCAGCTACAGCAGGACAGCCCTATATGGCTACACCTTC
D gene: .
J gene: TRBJ1-2
clone size: .
V gene: TRBV7-2

CDR3 protein: CASSQASGGGTTDTQYF
CDR3 DNA: TGCGCCAGCAGCCAAGCTAGCGGGGGGGGCACCACAGATACGCAGTATTTT
D gene: TRBD2
J gene: TRBJ2-3
clone size: few
V gene: TRBV4-1

CDR3 protein: CSASQQETQYF
CDR3 DNA: TGCAGTGCTAGTCAGCAAGAGACCCAGTACTTC
D gene: .
J gene: TRBJ2-5
clone size: .
V gene: TRBV20-1

CDR3 protein: CASSLAGNYGYTF
CDR3 DNA: TGTGCCAGCAGCTTAGCGGGGAACTATGGCTACACCTTC
D gene: .
J gene: TRBJ1-2
clone size: .
V gene: TRBV11-2

CDR3 protein: CASSKGQESYEQYF
CDR3 DNA: TGTGCCAGCAGCAAGGGACAGGAAAGCTACGAGCAGTACTTC
D gene: TRBD1
J gene: TRBJ2-7
clone size: once
V gene: TRBV5-4

CDR3 protein: CASSQTDRVYEQYF
CDR3 DNA: TGTGCCAGCAGCCAAACGGACAGGGTCTACGAGCAGTACTTC
D gene: TRBD1
J gene: TRBJ2-7
clone size: .
V gene: TRBV7-9

CDR3 protein: CASSQDRAGGAETQYF
CDR3 DNA: TGTGCCAGCAGCCAAGATAGGGCAGGGGGAGCAGAGACCCAGTACTTC
D gene: TRBD1
J gene: TRBJ2-5
clone size: .
V gene: TRBV3-1/TRBV3-2

CDR3 protein: CASFNLVPNSNQPQHF
CDR3 DNA: TGTGCCAGCTTCAATCTTGTCCCTAATAGCAATCAGCCCCAGCATTTT
D gene: .
J gene: TRBJ1-5
clone size: .
V gene: TRBV28

CDR3 protein: CSAGTGGMYEQYF
CDR3 DNA: TGCAGCGCCGGGACAGGGGGAATGTACGAGCAGTACTTC
D gene: TRBD1
J gene: TRBJ2-7
clone size: .
V gene: TRBV29-1

CDR3 protein: CASSLDARGGTDTQYF
CDR3 DNA: TGTGCCAGCAGCTTAGACGCGCGGGGGGGCACAGATACGCAGTATTTT
D gene: TRBD2
J gene: TRBJ2-3
clone size: once
V gene: TRBV11-2

CDR3 protein: CASSLGRQGIIYGYTF
CDR3 DNA: TGTGCCAGCAGCCTGGGACGACAGGGCATCATCTATGGCTACACCTTC
D gene: TRBD1
J gene: TRBJ1-2
clone size: .
V gene: TRBV5-4

CDR3 protein: CASSWRGGQETQYF
CDR3 DNA: TGTGCCAGCAGCTGGAGAGGGGGCCAAGAGACCCAGTACTTC
D gene: .
J gene: TRBJ2-5
clone size: .
V gene: TRBV7-6

CDR3 protein: CAISEGGTGVNQPQHF
CDR3 DNA: TGTGCCATCAGTGAGGGTGGGACAGGAGTTAATCAGCCCCAGCATTTT
D gene: TRBD1
J gene: TRBJ1-5
clone size: .
V gene: TRBV10-3

CDR3 protein: CASSQGVGGQAGAFF
CDR3 DNA: TGTGCCAGCAGCCAAGGCGTCGGAGGACAGGCTGGGGCTTTCTTT
D gene: TRBD1
J gene: TRBJ1-1
clone size: .
V gene: TRBV3-1/TRBV3-2

CDR3 protein: CAISRGTVNEKLFF
CDR3 DNA: TGTGCCATCAGTCGCGGGACAGTTAATGAAAAACTGTTTTTT
D gene: TRBD1
J gene: TRBJ1-4
clone size: .
V gene: TRBV10-3

CDR3 protein: CASSQSQTENTEAFF
CDR3 DNA: TGTGCCAGCAGCCAATCCCAGACAGAGAACACTGAAGCTTTCTTT
D gene: .
J gene: TRBJ1-1
clone size: few
V gene: TRBV4-2

CDR3 protein: CASRRGQETQYF
CDR3 DNA: TGTGCCAGCCGCAGGGGGCAAGAGACCCAGTACTTC
D gene: TRBD1
J gene: TRBJ2-5
clone size: .
V gene: TRBV19

CDR3 protein: CASSSVGQASSYEQYF
CDR3 DNA: TGCGCCAGCAGCTCAGTGGGACAGGCGAGCTCCTACGAGCAGTACTTC
D gene: TRBD1
J gene: TRBJ2-7
clone size: .
V gene: TRBV5-1

CDR3 protein: CASSFRQGPQETQYF
CDR3 DNA: TGTGCCAGCAGCTTTAGACAGGGGCCTCAAGAGACCCAGTACTTC
D gene: TRBD1
J gene: TRBJ2-5
clone size: .
V gene: TRBV7-2

CDR3 protein: CASSPDSNEKLFF
CDR3 DNA: TGCGCCAGCAGCCCAGACAGTAATGAAAAACTGTTTTTT
D gene: .
J gene: TRBJ1-4
clone size: few
V gene: TRBV4-1

CDR3 protein: CAIRPGTGYGYTF
CDR3 DNA: TGTGCCATCAGACCCGGGACAGGCTATGGCTACACCTTC
D gene: TRBD1
J gene: TRBJ1-2
clone size: once
V gene: TRBV10-3

CDR3 protein: CASSFSTGLNTEAFF
CDR3 DNA: TGTGCCAGCAGCTTCTCGACAGGGCTGAACACTGAAGCTTTCTTT
D gene: TRBD1
J gene: TRBJ1-1
clone size: .
V gene: TRBV7-2

CDR3 protein: CATSKGGSHNTEAFF
CDR3 DNA: TGTGCCACCTCCAAGGGGGGGTCTCATAACACTGAAGCTTTCTTT
D gene: .
J gene: TRBJ1-1
clone size: .
V gene: TRBV19

CDR3 protein: CASSVEGMSSYNEQFF
CDR3 DNA: TGTGCCAGCAGCGTAGAGGGGATGAGCTCCTACAATGAGCAGTTCTTC
D gene: .
J gene: TRBJ2-1
clone size: .
V gene: TRBV9

CDR3 protein: CASSQGQGREKLFF
CDR3 DNA: TGTGCCAGCAGTCAGGGACAGGGGCGCGAAAAACTGTTTTTT
D gene: TRBD1
J gene: TRBJ1-4
clone size: .
V gene: TRBV27

CDR3 protein: CASSFDGYYGYTF
CDR3 DNA: TGTGCCAGTAGCTTCGACGGGTACTATGGCTACACCTTC
D gene: .
J gene: TRBJ1-2
clone size: .
V gene: TRBV19

CDR3 protein: CASSIQGSYEQYF
CDR3 DNA: TGTGCCAGCAGCATACAGGGCTCCTACGAGCAGTACTTC
D gene: .
J gene: TRBJ2-7
clone size: .
V gene: TRBV12-3/TRBV12-4

CDR3 protein: CASSTGQRIYGYTF
CDR3 DNA: TGTGCCAGCAGCACAGGACAGAGGATCTATGGCTACACCTTC
D gene: .
J gene: TRBJ1-2
clone size: .
V gene: TRBV9

CDR3 protein: CASSWAPIQGEKLFF
CDR3 DNA: TGTGCCAGCAGTTGGGCCCCTATACAGGGTGAAAAACTGTTTTTT
D gene: .
J gene: TRBJ1-4
clone size: .
V gene: TRBV6-5

CDR3 protein: CASSYSAGTGDTEAFF
CDR3 DNA: TGTGCCAGCAGTTACTCTGCCGGGACAGGGGACACTGAAGCTTTCTTT
D gene: TRBD1
J gene: TRBJ1-1
clone size: .
V gene: TRBV6-5

CDR3 protein: CASSEALEPRGIDTQYF
CDR3 DNA: TGTGCCAGCAGTGAAGCGCTGGAACCCCGGGGAATAGATACGCAGTATTTT
D gene: .
J gene: TRBJ2-3
clone size: once
V gene: TRBV2

CDR3 protein: CASRGQSTDTQYF
CDR3 DNA: TGTGCCAGCAGGGGACAGAGCACAGATACGCAGTATTTT
D gene: TRBD1
J gene: TRBJ2-3
clone size: .
V gene: TRBV12-3/TRBV12-4

CDR3 protein: CASSLSVDTGELFF
CDR3 DNA: TGTGCCAGCAGCTTGTCGGTAGATACCGGGGAGCTGTTTTTT
D gene: .
J gene: TRBJ2-2
clone size: few
V gene: TRBV5-6

CDR3 protein: CASSPPGGGGAKNIQYF
CDR3 DNA: TGTGCCAGCAGCCCGCCGGGGGGCGGGGGTGCCAAAAACATTCAGTACTTC
D gene: .
J gene: TRBJ2-4
clone size: .
V gene: TRBV7-2

CDR3 protein: CASSLRGARSNQPQHF
CDR3 DNA: TGTGCCAGCAGCCTTCGGGGGGCCCGAAGCAATCAGCCCCAGCATTTT
D gene: .
J gene: TRBJ1-5
clone size: .
V gene: TRBV6-6

CDR3 protein: CASSTDTSYEQYF
CDR3 DNA: TGTGCCAGCAGCACGGACACTTCCTACGAGCAGTACTTC
D gene: .
J gene: TRBJ2-7
clone size: .
V gene: TRBV5-6

CDR3 protein: CASSPSGEGYTF
CDR3 DNA: TGTGCCAGCAGCCCATCAGGGGAGGGCTACACCTTC
D gene: .
J gene: TRBJ1-2
clone size: .
V gene: TRBV7-8

CDR3 protein: CASSSDSLNTEAFF
CDR3 DNA: TGCGCCAGCAGCTCGGACAGCCTGAACACTGAAGCTTTCTTT
D gene: .
J gene: TRBJ1-1
clone size: .
V gene: TRBV5-1